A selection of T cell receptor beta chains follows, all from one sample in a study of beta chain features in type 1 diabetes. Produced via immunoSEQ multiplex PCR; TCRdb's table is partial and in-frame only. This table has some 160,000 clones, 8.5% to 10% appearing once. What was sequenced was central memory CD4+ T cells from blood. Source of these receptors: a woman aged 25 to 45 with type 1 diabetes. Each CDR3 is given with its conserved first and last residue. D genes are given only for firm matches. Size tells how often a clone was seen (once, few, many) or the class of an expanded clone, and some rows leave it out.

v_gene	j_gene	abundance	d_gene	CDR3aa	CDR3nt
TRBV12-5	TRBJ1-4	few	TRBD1	CASGLVLGTGTDEKLFF	TGTGCTAGTGGTTTGGTACTGGGGACAGGGACGGATGAAAAACTGTTTTTT
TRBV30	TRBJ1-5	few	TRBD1	CAWQTGNSNQPQHF	TGTGCCTGGCAGACAGGGAATAGCAATCAGCCCCAGCATTTT
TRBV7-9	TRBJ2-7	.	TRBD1	CASRSRQGSREQYF	TGTGCCAGCAGAAGTCGACAGGGGTCCCGCGAGCAGTACTTC
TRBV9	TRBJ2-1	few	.	CASSPQYGASAWHEQFF	TGTGCCAGCAGCCCCCAGTATGGGGCGTCAGCTTGGCATGAGCAGTTCTTC
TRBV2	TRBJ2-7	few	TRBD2	CASSEGGYEQYF	TGTGCCAGCAGTGAGGGGGGGTACGAGCAGTACTTC
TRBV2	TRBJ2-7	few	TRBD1	CATTGGGSYEQYF	TGTGCCACCACAGGGGGCGGTTCCTACGAGCAGTACTTC
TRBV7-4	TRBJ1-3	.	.	CASSSGPHSGNTIYF	TGTGCCAGCAGTTCAGGTCCCCACTCTGGAAACACCATATATTTT
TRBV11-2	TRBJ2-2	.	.	CASSLLIGGDTGELFF	TGTGCCAGCAGCTTATTGATAGGGGGAGACACCGGGGAGCTGTTTTTT
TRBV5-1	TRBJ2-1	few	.	CATGAGENEQFF	TGCGCCACAGGGGCGGGAGAAAATGAGCAGTTCTTC
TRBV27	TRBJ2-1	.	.	CASSLTRYNEQFF	TGTGCCAGCAGTTTAACTCGGTACAATGAGCAGTTCTTC
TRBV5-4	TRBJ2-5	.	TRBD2	CASSLGGLARETQYF	TGTGCCAGCAGCTTGGGGGGACTAGCCCGGGAGACCCAGTACTTC
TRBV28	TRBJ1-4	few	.	CASSNEKLFF	TGTGCCTCCTCTAATGAAAAACTGTTTTTT
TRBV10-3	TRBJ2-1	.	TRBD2	CAISPRTSGSKGYNEQFF	TGTGCCATCAGCCCACGGACTAGCGGGAGCAAGGGGTACAATGAGCAGTTCTTC
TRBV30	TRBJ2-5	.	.	CAWSWGRAGETQYF	TGTGCCTGGAGTTGGGGCAGGGCAGGAGAGACCCAGTACTTC
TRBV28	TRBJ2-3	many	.	CASSSYSYGSDTQYF	TGTGCCAGCAGTTCCTACTCCTACGGGTCAGATACGCAGTATTTT
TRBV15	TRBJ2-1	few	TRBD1	CATSRDRGQGSYNEQFF	TGTGCCACCAGCAGAGATCGGGGACAGGGCTCCTACAATGAGCAGTTCTTC
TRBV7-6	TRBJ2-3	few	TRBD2	CASSISGRWSSTDTQYF	TGTGCCAGCAGCATTAGCGGGAGGTGGAGTAGCACAGATACGCAGTATTTT
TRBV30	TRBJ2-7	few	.	CAWSVRMTSGEQYF	TGTGCCTGGAGTGTACGAATGACAAGCGGCGAGCAGTACTTC
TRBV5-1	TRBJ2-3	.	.	CASSLSQGTDTQYF	TGCGCCAGCAGCTTGTCTCAGGGAACAGATACGCAGTATTTT
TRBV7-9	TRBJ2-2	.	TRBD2	CASSTSGRAPGELFF	TGTGCCAGCAGCACGAGCGGGAGGGCCCCCGGGGAGCTGTTTTTT
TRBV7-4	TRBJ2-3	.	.	CASSSLVPPDTQYF	TGTGCCAGCAGCTCACTAGTTCCGCCAGATACGCAGTATTTT
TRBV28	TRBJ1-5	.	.	CASTPGTNQPQHF	TGTGCCAGCACACCGGGGACTAATCAGCCCCAGCATTTT
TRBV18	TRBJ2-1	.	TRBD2	CASLSGTSGTYNEQFF	TGTGCCAGCTTAAGTGGGACTAGCGGAACCTACAATGAGCAGTTCTTC
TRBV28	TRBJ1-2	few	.	CASSSGQPLTLDGYTF	TGTGCCAGCAGTTCAGGGCAGCCTCTAACACTCGATGGCTACACCTTC
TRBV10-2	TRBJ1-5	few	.	CASSGGVGQPQHF	TGCGCCAGCAGCGGAGGGGTCGGTCAGCCCCAGCATTTT
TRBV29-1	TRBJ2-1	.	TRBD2	CSVGLAGAQYSEQFF	TGCAGCGTTGGACTAGCGGGAGCGCAGTACAGTGAGCAGTTCTTC
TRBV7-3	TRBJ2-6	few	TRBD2	CASSLAGGHGANVLTF	TGTGCCAGCAGCCTAGCGGGAGGACATGGGGCCAACGTCCTGACTTTC
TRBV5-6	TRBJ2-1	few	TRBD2	CASSLGTSNLQFF	TGTGCCAGCAGCCTCGGGACTAGTAATTTGCAGTTCTTC
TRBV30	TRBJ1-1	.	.	CAWSRGHAMNTEAFF	TGTGCCTGGAGTCGTGGACACGCAATGAACACTGAAGCTTTCTTT
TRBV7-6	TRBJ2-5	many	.	CASSSEETQYF	TGTGCCAGCAGCTCCGAAGAGACCCAGTACTTC
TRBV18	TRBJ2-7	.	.	CASSPTGRGAFSYEQYF	TGTGCCAGCTCACCGACCGGTCGGGGGGCCTTCTCCTACGAGCAGTACTTC
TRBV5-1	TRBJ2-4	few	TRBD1	CASSVGQGLKDIQYF	TGCGCCAGCAGCGTAGGACAGGGGCTAAAGGACATTCAGTACTTC
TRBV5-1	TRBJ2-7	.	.	CASSLITGSYEQYF	TGCGCCAGCAGCTTGATAACGGGATCCTACGAGCAGTACTTC
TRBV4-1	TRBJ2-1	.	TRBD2	CASSHRISSGPYNEQFF	TGCGCCAGCAGCCACCGGATTAGTAGCGGGCCATACAATGAGCAGTTCTTC
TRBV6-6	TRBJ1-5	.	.	CASSYSSYSNQPQHF	TGTGCCAGCAGTTACTCCAGTTATAGCAATCAGCCCCAGCATTTT
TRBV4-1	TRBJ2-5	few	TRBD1	CASSQDRTGGFETQYF	TGCGCCAGCAGCCAAGATCGAACAGGGGGCTTTGAGACCCAGTACTTC
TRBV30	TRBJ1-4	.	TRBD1	CALTRGRAANEKLFF	TGTGCCTTGACTAGGGGGCGAGCAGCAAATGAAAAACTGTTTTTT
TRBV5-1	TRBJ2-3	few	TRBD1	CASSSRGDTQYF	TGCGCCAGCAGCTCCAGGGGGGATACGCAGTATTTT
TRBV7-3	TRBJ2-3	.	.	CASSPDYTANTQYF	TGTGCCAGCAGCCCCGACTATACAGCCAATACGCAGTATTTT
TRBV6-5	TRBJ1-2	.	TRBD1	CASSYYDRDYGYTF	TGTGCCAGCAGTTATTACGACAGGGACTATGGCTACACCTTC
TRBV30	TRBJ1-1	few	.	CAWSVYGGITEAFF	TGTGCCTGGAGTGTATATGGGGGCATCACTGAAGCTTTCTTT
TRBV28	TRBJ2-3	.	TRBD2	CASSLAGESTDTQYF	TGTGCCAGCAGTTTGGCGGGAGAGAGCACAGATACGCAGTATTTT
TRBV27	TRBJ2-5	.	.	CASSFVNEETQYF	TGTGCCAGCAGTTTTGTAAATGAAGAGACCCAGTACTTC
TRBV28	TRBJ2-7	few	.	CASSPTVTYEQYF	TGTGCCAGCAGTCCGACAGTCACCTACGAGCAGTACTTC
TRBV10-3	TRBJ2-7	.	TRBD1	CATGQGEVYEQYF	TGTGCCACAGGACAGGGTGAAGTCTACGAGCAGTACTTC
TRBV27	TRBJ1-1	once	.	CASSQTRGNTEAFF	TGTGCCAGCAGTCAAACCAGGGGTAACACTGAAGCTTTCTTT
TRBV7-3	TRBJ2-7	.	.	CASSLMGQEQYF	TGTGCCAGCAGCTTGATGGGGCAAGAGCAGTACTTC
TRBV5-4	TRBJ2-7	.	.	CASSRGQRDYEQYF	TGTGCCAGCAGCCGGGGTCAGCGTGACTACGAGCAGTACTTC
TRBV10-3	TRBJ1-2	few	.	CAISDTTHSGNYGYTF	TGTGCCATCAGTGATACGACACACTCCGGAAACTATGGCTACACCTTC
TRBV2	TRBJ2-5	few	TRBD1	CASRGQGARETQYF	TGTGCCAGCAGAGGACAGGGGGCTAGGGAGACCCAGTACTTC
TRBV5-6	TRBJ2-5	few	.	CASSSGTPQETQYF	TGTGCCAGCAGCTCCGGGACTCCTCAAGAGACCCAGTACTTC
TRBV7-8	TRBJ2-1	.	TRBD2	CASSFGGRTGYNEQFF	TGTGCCAGCAGCTTCGGCGGGAGGACCGGGTACAATGAGCAGTTCTTC
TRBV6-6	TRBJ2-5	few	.	CASSSPRDMGTQYF	TGTGCCAGCAGTTCACCTCGGGACATGGGGACCCAGTACTTC
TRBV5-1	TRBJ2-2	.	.	CASSLPGGNTGELFF	TGCGCCAGCAGCTTGCCCGGGGGGAACACCGGGGAGCTGTTTTTT
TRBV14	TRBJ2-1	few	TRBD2	CASSQISPGTSGSSEQFF	TGTGCCAGCAGCCAAATTAGCCCAGGGACTAGCGGGAGCAGTGAGCAGTTCTTC
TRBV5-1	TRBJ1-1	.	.	CASSLAGDGTEAFF	TGCGCCAGCAGCTTGGCCGGGGATGGCACTGAAGCTTTCTTT
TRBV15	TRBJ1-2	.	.	CATSRDGVRGYTF	TGTGCCACCAGCAGAGACGGAGTGAGGGGCTACACCTTC